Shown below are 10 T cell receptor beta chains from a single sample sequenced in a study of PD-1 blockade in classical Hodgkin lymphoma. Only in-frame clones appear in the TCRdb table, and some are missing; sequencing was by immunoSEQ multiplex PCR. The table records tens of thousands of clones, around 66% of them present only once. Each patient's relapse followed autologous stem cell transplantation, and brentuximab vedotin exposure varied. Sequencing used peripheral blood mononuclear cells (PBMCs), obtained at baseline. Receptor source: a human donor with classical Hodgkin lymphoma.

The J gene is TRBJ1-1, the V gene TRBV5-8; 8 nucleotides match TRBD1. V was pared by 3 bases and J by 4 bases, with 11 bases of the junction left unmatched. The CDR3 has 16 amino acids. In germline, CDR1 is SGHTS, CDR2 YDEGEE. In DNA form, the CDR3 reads TGTGCCAGCAGCTACCGGACAGGGCGGGGAAGCACTGAAGCTTTCTTT. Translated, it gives CASSYRTGRGSTEAFF. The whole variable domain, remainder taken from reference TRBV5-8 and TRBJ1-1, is EAGVTQSPTHLIKTRGQQATLRCSPISGHTSVYWYQQALGLGLQFLLWYDEGEERNRGNFPPRFSGRQFPNYSSELNVNALELEDSALYLCASSYRTGRGSTEAFFGQGTRLTVV.

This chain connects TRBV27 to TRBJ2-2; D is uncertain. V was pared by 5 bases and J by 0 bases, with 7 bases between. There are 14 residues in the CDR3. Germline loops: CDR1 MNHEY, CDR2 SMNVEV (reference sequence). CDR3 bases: TGTGCCAGCAGTCTCTTAACGAACACCGGGGAGCTGTTTTTT. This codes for CASSLLTNTGELFF.

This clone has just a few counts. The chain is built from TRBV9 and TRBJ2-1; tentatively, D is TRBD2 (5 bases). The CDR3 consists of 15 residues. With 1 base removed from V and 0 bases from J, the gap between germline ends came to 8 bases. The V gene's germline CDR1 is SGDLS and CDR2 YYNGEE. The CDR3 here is CASSVRDYSYNEQFF. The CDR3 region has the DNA TGTGCCAGCAGCGTACGGGATTACTCCTACAATGAGCAGTTCTTC.

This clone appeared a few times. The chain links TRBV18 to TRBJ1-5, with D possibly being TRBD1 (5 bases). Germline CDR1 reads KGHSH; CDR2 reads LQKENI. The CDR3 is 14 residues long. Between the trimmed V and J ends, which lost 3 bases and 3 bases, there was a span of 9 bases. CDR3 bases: TGTGCCAGCTCACCGGGACTCACCAATCAGCCCCAGCATTTT. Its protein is CASSPGLTNQPQHF.

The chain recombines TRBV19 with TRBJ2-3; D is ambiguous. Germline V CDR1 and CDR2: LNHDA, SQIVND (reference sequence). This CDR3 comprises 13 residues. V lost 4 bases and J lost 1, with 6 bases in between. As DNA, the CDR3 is TGTGCCAGTAGTAAGGGTGGCACAGATACGCAGTATTTT. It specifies CASSKGGTDTQYF. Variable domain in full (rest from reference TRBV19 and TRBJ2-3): DGGITQSPKYLFRKEGQNVTLSCEQNLNHDAMYWYRQDPGQGLRLIYYSQIVNDFQKGDIAEGYSVSREKKESFPLTVTSAQKNPTAFYLCASSKGGTDTQYFGPGTRLTVL.

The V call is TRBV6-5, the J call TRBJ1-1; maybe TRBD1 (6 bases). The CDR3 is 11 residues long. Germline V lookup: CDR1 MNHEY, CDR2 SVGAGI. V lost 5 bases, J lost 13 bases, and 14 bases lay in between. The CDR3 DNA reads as TGTGCCAGCAGTACTACAGGGAGTTGTTTCTTT. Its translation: CASSTTGSCFF.

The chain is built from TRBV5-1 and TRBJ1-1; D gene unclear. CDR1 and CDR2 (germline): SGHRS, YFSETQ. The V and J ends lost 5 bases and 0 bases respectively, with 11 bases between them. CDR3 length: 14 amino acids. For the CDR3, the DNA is TGCGCCAGCAGTATAAGCCCAATGAACACTGAAGCTTTCTTT. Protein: CASSISPMNTEAFF.

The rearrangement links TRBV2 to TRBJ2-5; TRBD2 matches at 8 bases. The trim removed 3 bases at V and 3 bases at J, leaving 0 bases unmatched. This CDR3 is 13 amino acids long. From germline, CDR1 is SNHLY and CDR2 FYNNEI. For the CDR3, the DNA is TGTGCCAGCAGTGACGGGAGGGAAGAGACCCAGTACTTC. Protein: CASSDGREETQYF. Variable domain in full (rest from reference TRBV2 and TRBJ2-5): EPEVTQTPSHQVTQMGQEVILRCVPISNHLYFYWYRQILGQKVEFLVSFYNNEISEKSEIFDDQFSVERPDGSNFTLKIRSTKLEDSAMYFCASSDGREETQYFGPGTRLLVL.

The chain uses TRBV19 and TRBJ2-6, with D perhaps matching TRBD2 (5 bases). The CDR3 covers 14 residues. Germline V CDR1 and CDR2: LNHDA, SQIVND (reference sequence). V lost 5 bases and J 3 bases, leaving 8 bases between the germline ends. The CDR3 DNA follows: TGTGCCAGTAGTCGAGGGTATGGGGCCAACGTCCTGACTTTC. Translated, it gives CASSRGYGANVLTF.

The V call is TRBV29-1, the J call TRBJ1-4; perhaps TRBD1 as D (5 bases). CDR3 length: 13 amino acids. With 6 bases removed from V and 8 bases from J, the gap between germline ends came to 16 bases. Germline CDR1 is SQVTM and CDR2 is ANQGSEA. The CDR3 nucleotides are TGCAGCGTATTAGGGGCTCTAGGGGAAAAACTGTTTTTT. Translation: CSVLGALGEKLFF.